One sample yielded the 21 T cell receptor beta chains listed below, sequenced in a study of blood T cell repertoires in COVID-19. Assay used: immunoSEQ multiplex PCR; TCRdb lists only in-frame clones, some missing. The table lists 100,000 to 150,000 clones, around 84% of them singletons. Source material: peripheral blood. The source is a woman of 80 years or more with acute or convalescent COVID-19.

This rearrangement joins TRBV6-4 to TRBJ2-1, with 7 bases that match TRBD2. The CDR3 extends over 15 amino acids. J was trimmed by 4 bases and V by 6 bases; bases with no gene match: 9. Germline V CDR1 and CDR2: MRHNA, SNTAGT. DNA of the CDR3: TGTGCCAGCAGCGTCATAGCGGGTGTTTACAATGAGCAGTTCTTC. It codes for CASSVIAGVYNEQFF.

This chain links TRBV30 with TRBJ2-7, with D perhaps matching TRBD1 (6 bases). Germline assignment: CDR1 GTSNPN and CDR2 SVGIG (reference sequence). CDR3 size: 12 residues. V lost 8 bases and J lost 7, with 18 bases in between. The DNA for the CDR3 is TGTGCCAGAGGGCTATTGAGGGGGGAGCAGTACTTC. It yields the protein CARGLLRGEQYF.

The chain employs TRBV4-1 and TRBJ2-1, with TRBD1 matching over 8 bases. Per germline, CDR1 MGHRA and CDR2 YSYEKL. V was clipped by 2 bases and J by 3 bases; unmatched bases: 12. This CDR3 contains 18 residues. The CDR3 DNA reads as TGCGCCAGCAGCCAACACCCTACCGGGACAGGCGACTACAATGAGCAGTTCTTC. Encoded protein: CASSQHPTGTGDYNEQFF.

This chain connects TRBV11-2 to TRBJ1-6, with 10 bases identical to TRBD1. The CDR3 spans 16 residues. V shed 3 bases and J 8 bases; nucleotides not matched to a gene: 7. Germline V gene data show CDR1 as SGHAT and CDR2 as FQNNGV. CDR3 loop: CASSLSRDRGYSPLHF. The DNA of the CDR3 is TGTGCCAGCAGCTTGTCCCGGGACAGGGGTTATTCACCCCTCCACTTT.

The chain employs TRBV30 and TRBJ2-5; D ambiguous. This CDR3 spans 13 amino acids. The germline V and J ends were trimmed by 0 bases and 3 bases, with 8 bases remaining between them. Germline V CDR1 and CDR2: GTSNPN, SVGIG (reference sequence). The DNA for the CDR3 is TGTGCCTGGAGTGTGAAAGGAGAAGAGACCCAGTACTTC. This encodes CAWSVKGEETQYF.

J is TRBJ2-1 and V is TRBV2; D may be TRBD1 (5 bases). V was clipped by 4 bases and J by 3 bases, with 13 bases between them. The CDR3 totals 15 residues. Germline V gene lookup returns CDR1 SNHLY and CDR2 FYNNEI. In DNA, the CDR3 is TGTGCCAGCAGTGTACGTCAGGGTAGCTACAATGAGCAGTTCTTC. As protein: CASSVRQGSYNEQFF.

This chain uses TRBV18 with TRBJ1-1, with D tentatively TRBD1 (6 bases). The CDR3 is 15 residues long. The germline gives CDR1 KGHSH, CDR2 LQKENI. The V end was cut by 0 bases, the J end by 0 bases, with 8 bases between. The CDR3 DNA reads TGTGCCAGCTCACCACCCAGGACAGTGAACACTGAAGCTTTCTTT. Translating gives CASSPPRTVNTEAFF.

This chain links TRBV7-8 with TRBJ1-5; TRBD1 is a possible D gene (6 bases). This CDR3 has 17 amino acids. Between the trimmed V and J ends, which lost 6 bases and 0 bases, there was a span of 18 bases. Germline lookup yields CDR1 SGHVS and CDR2 FQNEAQ. The CDR3 here is CASSLYRDNYSNQPQHF. The CDR3 nucleotides read TGTGCCAGCAGTTTATACCGGGACAACTATAGCAATCAGCCCCAGCATTTT.

The rearrangement joins TRBV6-5 to TRBJ1-2; TRBD1 is a possible D gene (6 bases). The CDR3 consists of 13 residues. V gave up 10 bases and J gave up 4 bases, with 16 bases separating them. CDR1 MNHEY and CDR2 SVGAGI come from the germline V gene. The CDR3 reads CATDSTGTYGYTF. The CDR3 DNA sequence: TGTGCCACCGACTCGACAGGCACCTATGGCTACACCTTC.

J is TRBJ1-6 and V is TRBV5-8; no clear D gene. Germline CDR1 reads SGHTS; CDR2 reads YDEGEE. Trimming took 1 base from V and 0 from J, leaving 8 bases between them. The CDR3 spans 16 residues. The CDR3 DNA sequence: TGTGCCAGCAGCTTGAACTCCGGCTCCTATAATTCACCCCTCCACTTT. Amino acid sequence: CASSLNSGSYNSPLHF. The variable domain in full, with the rest retrieved from reference TRBV5-8 and TRBJ1-6, is EAGVTQSPTHLIKTRGQQATLRCSPISGHTSVYWYQQALGLGLQFLLWYDEGEERNRGNFPPRFSGRQFPNYSSELNVNALELEDSALYLCASSLNSGSYNSPLHFGNGTRLTVT.

J is TRBJ2-3 and V is TRBV5-5; 9 positions agree with TRBD1. The CDR3 loop spans 15 amino acids. The V segment lost 4 bases and the J segment 4 bases; nucleotides outside the gene matches: 7. CDR1 SGHKS and CDR2 YYEKEE come from the germline V gene (reference sequence). CDR3 in amino acids: CASSGTGGAPDTQYF. In nucleotides, the CDR3 is TGTGCCAGCAGCGGAACAGGGGGCGCCCCAGATACGCAGTATTTT. Complete variable domain (other parts from reference TRBV5-5 and TRBJ2-3): DAGVTQSPTHLIKTRGQQVTLRCSPISGHKSVSWYQQVLGQGPQFIFQYYEKEERGRGNFPDRFSARQFPNYSSELNVNALLLGDSALYLCASSGTGGAPDTQYFGPGTRLTVL.

This clone was recorded a few times. V usage is TRBV5-1 and J usage is TRBJ1-1; D gene uncertain. Germline V gene data show CDR1 as SGHRS and CDR2 as YFSETQ. V dropped 2 bases and J dropped 0 bases, with 20 bases sitting between them. CDR3 length: 18 residues. CDR3 DNA: TGCGCCAGCAGCTTTGGGTACGGGAACAACCTAATGAACACTGAAGCTTTCTTT. Its translation is CASSFGYGNNLMNTEAFF.

This clone was seen only once. The chain is built from TRBV27 and TRBJ2-3; 8 nucleotides agree with TRBD1. The ends lost 10 bases at V and 4 bases at J; junction bases unmatched: 10. From germline, CDR1 is MNHEY and CDR2 SMNVEV (reference sequence). The CDR3 is made up of 14 amino acids. CDR3 region: CATERQGFADTQYF. The CDR3 DNA follows: TGTGCCACCGAAAGACAGGGGTTCGCAGATACGCAGTATTTT.

The chain uses TRBV18 and TRBJ1-1; no clear D gene. Per the germline V gene, CDR1 is KGHSH and CDR2 is LQKENI. The CDR3 sequence is 15 residues long. V lost 1 base and J 4 bases, leaving 13 bases between the germline ends. The CDR3 coding sequence is TGTGCCAGCTCACCACAGGGCCGAGGGTTCACTGAAGCTTTCTTT. This sequence encodes CASSPQGRGFTEAFF.

The chain couples TRBV29-1 to TRBJ2-7, with a weak D call TRBD1 (5 bases). In germline, CDR1 is SQVTM, CDR2 ANQGSEA. V shed 4 bases and J shed 2 bases, with 9 bases lying between them. This CDR3 region has 12 residues. DNA for the CDR3: TGCAGCGTTGGACAGCATGCCTACGAGCAGTACTTC. Its protein product is CSVGQHAYEQYF.

The chain links TRBV29-1 to TRBJ2-7; 8 bases agree with TRBD1. The CDR3 is made up of 11 amino acids. Germline V gives CDR1 SQVTM, CDR2 ANQGSEA. The junction had 4 bases not matched to a gene; V was cut back by 7 bases and J by 5 bases. Written as DNA, the CDR3 is TGCAGCGGGGGACAGGTTCACGAGCAGTACTTC. Its protein product is CSGGQVHEQYF.

The chain is built from TRBV5-6 and TRBJ2-7; D is unclear. This CDR3 contains 11 residues. From germline, CDR1 is SGHDT and CDR2 YYEEEE. V lost 2 bases, J lost 4 bases, and 4 bases lay in between. The CDR3 region has the DNA TGTGCCAGCAGCTTCGGGTACGAGCAGTACTTC. Translated, it gives CASSFGYEQYF.

The V and J genes are TRBV6-6 and TRBJ2-1, with 8 bases that match TRBD1. With V trimmed by 8 bases and J by 6 bases, 9 bases remained unmatched. The CDR3 contains 14 residues. Germline values: CDR1 MNHNY, CDR2 SVGAGI (reference sequence). The CDR3 loop is CASRTQGAPNEQFF. The CDR3 bases are TGTGCCAGCCGCACTCAGGGGGCGCCCAATGAGCAGTTCTTC.

The V and J genes are TRBV7-2 and TRBJ2-1; 8 nucleotides align to TRBD2. J was trimmed by 9 bases and V by 1 base; bases with no gene match: 14. Germline values: CDR1 SGHTA, CDR2 FQGNSA. This CDR3 region has 17 residues. This chain's CDR3 is CASSLVSVGSGAAEQFF. The CDR3 DNA reads as TGTGCCAGCAGCTTAGTTTCCGTCGGTAGCGGGGCGGCTGAGCAGTTCTTC. Combining the CDR3 with reference TRBV7-2 and TRBJ2-1 gives the whole variable domain GAGVSQSPSNKVTEKGKDVELRCDPISGHTALYWYRQSLGQGLEFLIYFQGNSAPDKSGLPSDRFSAERTGGSVSTLTIQRTQQEDSAVYLCASSLVSVGSGAAEQFFGPGTRLTVL.

The chain combines TRBV5-6 with TRBJ2-2, with D perhaps TRBD2 (5 bases). Germline CDR1 and CDR2: SGHDT and YYEEEE. CDR3 length equals 19 residues. V was trimmed by 3 bases and J by 4 bases, leaving 25 bases between them. This chain's CDR3 is CASSSPGAWTPEGTGELFF. In DNA, the CDR3 is TGTGCCAGCAGCTCACCCGGCGCCTGGACGCCCGAGGGCACCGGGGAGCTGTTTTTT.

This chain uses TRBV19 with TRBJ2-1; TRBD2 aligns across 9 bases. This CDR3 has 16 amino acids. The J segment lost 9 bases and the V segment lost 1 base, leaving 10 bases of the junction unmatched. Germline CDR1 and CDR2: LNHDA and SQIVND (reference sequence). The CDR3 sequence: CASSIVGSGSRIEQFF. The CDR3 coding sequence is TGTGCCAGTAGTATAGTGGGTAGCGGGAGTCGTATTGAGCAGTTCTTC.